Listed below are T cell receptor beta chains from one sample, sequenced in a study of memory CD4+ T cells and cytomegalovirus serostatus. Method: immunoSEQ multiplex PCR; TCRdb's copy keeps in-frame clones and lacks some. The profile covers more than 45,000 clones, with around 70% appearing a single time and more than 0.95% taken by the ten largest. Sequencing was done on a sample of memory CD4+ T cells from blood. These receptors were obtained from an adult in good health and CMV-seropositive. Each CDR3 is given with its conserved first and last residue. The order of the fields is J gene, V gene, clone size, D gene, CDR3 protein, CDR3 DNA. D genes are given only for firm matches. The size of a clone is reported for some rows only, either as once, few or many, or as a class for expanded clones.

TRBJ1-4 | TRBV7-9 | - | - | CASSQQTRRGEKLFF | TGTGCCAGCAGCCAACAGACACGCCGGGGTGAAAAACTGTTTTTT
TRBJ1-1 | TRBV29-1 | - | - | CSGVRGGGNTEAFF | TGCAGCGGGGTCCGAGGGGGAGGGAACACTGAAGCTTTCTTT
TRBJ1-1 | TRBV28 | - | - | CASSLSEVAEAFF | TGTGCCAGCAGTTTATCCGAGGTGGCTGAAGCTTTCTTT
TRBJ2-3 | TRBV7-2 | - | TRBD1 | CASSLAGTGEFTDTQYF | TGTGCCAGCAGCTTAGCGGGGACAGGAGAATTCACAGATACGCAGTATTTT
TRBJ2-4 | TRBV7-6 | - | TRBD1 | CASSLPWMGQTKNIQYF | TGTGCCAGCAGCTTACCCTGGATGGGACAGACCAAAAACATTCAGTACTTC
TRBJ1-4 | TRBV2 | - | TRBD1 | CASTLVPGQGAGEKLFF | TGTGCCAGCACCCTAGTCCCGGGACAGGGGGCGGGGGAAAAACTGTTTTTT
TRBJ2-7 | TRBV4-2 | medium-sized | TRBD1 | CASSRTGGDRYEQYF | TGTGCCAGCAGCCGGACAGGGGGCGATAGGTACGAGCAGTACTTC
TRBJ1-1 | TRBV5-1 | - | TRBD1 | CASSQQTGDTEAFF | TGCGCCAGCAGCCAACAAACAGGGGACACTGAAGCTTTCTTT
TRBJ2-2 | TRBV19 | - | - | CASSIDAGGDTGELFF | TGTGCCAGTAGTATAGACGCCGGGGGTGACACCGGGGAGCTGTTTTTT
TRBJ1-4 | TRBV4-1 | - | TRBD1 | CASSQEGQSTNEKLFF | TGCGCCAGCAGCCAAGAGGGACAGTCAACTAATGAAAAACTGTTTTTT
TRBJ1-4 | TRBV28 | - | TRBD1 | CASSSRDRESGEKLFF | TGTGCCAGCAGTTCCCGGGACAGGGAAAGCGGTGAAAAACTGTTTTTT
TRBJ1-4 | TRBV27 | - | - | CASSKKYEGAYEKLFF | TGTGCCAGCAGTAAGAAGTATGAAGGAGCTTATGAAAAACTGTTTTTT
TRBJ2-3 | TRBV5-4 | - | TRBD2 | CASSELGAGGADTQYF | TGTGCCAGCAGCGAACTCGGGGCGGGGGGTGCAGATACGCAGTATTTT
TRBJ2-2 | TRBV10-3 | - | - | CAISKGAGEDTGELFF | TGTGCCATCAGCAAGGGGGCAGGGGAGGACACCGGGGAGCTGTTTTTT
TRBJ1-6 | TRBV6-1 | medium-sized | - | CASSMDRNSPLHF | TGTGCCAGCAGTATGGATCGGAATTCACCCCTCCACTTT
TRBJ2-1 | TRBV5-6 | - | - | CASSAYQGSYNEQFF | TGTGCCAGCAGCGCATATCAGGGTTCCTACAATGAGCAGTTCTTC
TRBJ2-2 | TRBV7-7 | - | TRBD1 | CASSLFQGDIGELFF | TGTGCTAGCAGCTTATTCCAGGGGGATATCGGGGAGCTGTTTTTT
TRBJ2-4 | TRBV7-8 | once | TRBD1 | CASSLVTGVLAKNIQYF | TGTGCCAGCAGCTTAGTCACAGGGGTCCTAGCCAAAAACATTCAGTACTTC
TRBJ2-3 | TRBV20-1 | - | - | CSAQGTDTQYF | TGCAGTGCCCAAGGCACAGATACGCAGTATTTT
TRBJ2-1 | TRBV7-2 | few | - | CASSLAGSSYNEQFF | TGTGCCAGCAGCTTAGCTGGGAGCTCCTACAATGAGCAGTTCTTC
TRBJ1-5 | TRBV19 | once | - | CASSTGAGINQPQHF | TGTGCCAGTAGTACGGGTGCGGGGATTAATCAGCCCCAGCATTTT
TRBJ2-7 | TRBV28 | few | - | CASFGGLSSYEQYF | TGTGCCAGTTTCGGGGGGCTCAGCTCCTACGAGCAGTACTTC
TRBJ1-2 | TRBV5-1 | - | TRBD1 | CASSPGQGYGYTF | TGCGCCAGCAGCCCGGGACAGGGGTATGGCTACACCTTC
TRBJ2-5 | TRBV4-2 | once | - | CASSQDGGETQYF | TGTGCCAGCAGCCAAGATGGCGGAGAGACCCAGTACTTC
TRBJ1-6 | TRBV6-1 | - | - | CASSHTALGDSPLHF | TGTGCCAGCAGTCACACAGCCCTGGGGGATTCACCCCTCCACTTT
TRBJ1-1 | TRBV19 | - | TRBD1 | CASLNRGAEAFF | TGTGCCAGTCTTAACAGGGGCGCGGAAGCTTTCTTT